These 3 T cell receptor beta chains came from one sample sequenced in a study of shared T cell receptors in the human thymus. Libraries were prepared by immunoSEQ multiplex PCR; TCRdb keeps only in-frame clonotypes and omits some of them. The data contain roughly 660,000 clones, around 87% of them singletons. The sample was also linked to a second study, of human thymus T cells.

Sequenced input: thymocytes. These receptors were collected from a boy under two years old with a congenital heart defect.

The count of this clone is one. The rearrangement joins TRBV14 to TRBJ2-7; the match to TRBD1 covers 12 bases. V was pared by 4 bases and J by 4 bases, with 11 bases of the junction left unmatched. Germline V lookup: CDR1 SGHDN, CDR2 FVKESK. This CDR3 spans 17 amino acids. The CDR3 bases are TGTGCCAGCAGCCTAAAGCCCGGGACAGGGGGCGATTACGAGCAGTACTTC. It codes for CASSLKPGTGGDYEQYF.

The chain joins TRBV4-3 to TRBJ2-1; 14 bases line up with TRBD2. J lost 3 bases, V lost 5 bases, and 9 bases had no gene match. Germline assignment: CDR1 LGHNA and CDR2 YSLEER. There are 18 residues in the CDR3. This CDR3 reads CASSLVPGLAGVYNEQFF. In DNA, the CDR3 is TGCGCCAGCAGCTTAGTCCCGGGACTAGCGGGGGTCTACAATGAGCAGTTCTTC.

The gene calls are TRBV29-1 and TRBJ2-5; possible D gene TRBD1, 6 bases. Germline V lookup: CDR1 SQVTM, CDR2 ANQGSEA. V lost 5 bases to trimming and J lost 2 bases, with 27 bases between them. The CDR3 runs to 18 residues. The CDR3 DNA is TGCAGCGTTTCGAGGGTTTTCGGCGTACTAGGGGGACAAGAGACCCAGTACTTC. It specifies CSVSRVFGVLGGQETQYF.